Sequencing of this T cell receptor beta chain was carried out in a study of blood T cell repertoires in COVID-19. About the research overall: The cDNA or gDNA used as material had been derived from T cells, B-cell-depleted T cells, or PBMCs.

In the source study's methods: Reference gene primer amplification gave estimated nucleated cell counts. Produced via immunoSEQ multiplex PCR; TCRdb's table is partial and in-frame only. From that table come the V and J calls and clone size; the DNA was used to work out D and trimming. This sample has about 210,000 clones, with around four fifths found just once. Germline CDR1 reads LGHNA; CDR2 reads YSLEER. CDR3 length equals 13 residues. V lost 4 bases, J lost 2 bases, and 3 bases lay in between. This chain uses TRBV4-3 with TRBJ2-6; no reliable D call. The sample consisted of peripheral blood. The receptor comes from a man aged 55 to 70 with COVID-19, enrolled during active disease. The CDR3 DNA is TGCGCCAGCAGCCTAACTGGGGCCAACGTCCTGACTTTC. Its translation: CASSLTGANVLTF.